These T cell receptor beta chains were read from a single sample in a study of blood T cell repertoires in COVID-19. Here immunoSEQ multiplex PCR was the method, and the copy in TCRdb shows in-frame clones only, minus some. Found here are tens of thousands of clones, about nine tenths of them singletons; the top ten hold around 20%. Material for sequencing was peripheral blood. The source is a man in his sixties or seventies in a cohort sampled during active COVID-19. Each CDR3 is given with its conserved first and last residue. The order of the fields is J gene, V gene, clone size, D gene, CDR3 protein, CDR3 DNA. D genes are given only for firm matches. Some rows mark clone size as missing; the rest say once, few, many or name a class of expanded clone.

TRBJ1-1 | TRBV6-5 | - | - | CASSPMGRKAFF | TGTGCCAGCAGCCCAATGGGGAGAAAAGCTTTCTTT
TRBJ2-1 | TRBV7-2 | - | TRBD2 | CASSSRMLAGGNEQFF | TGTGCCAGCAGCTCACGTATGCTAGCGGGAGGCAATGAGCAGTTCTTC
TRBJ2-3 | TRBV10-1 | once | - | CASSSYSGMGKDTQYF | TGCGCCAGCAGCTCATATTCAGGGATGGGGAAAGATACGCAGTATTTT
TRBJ2-2 | TRBV10-2 | - | TRBD2 | CASIWTRGASGSLWAGELFF | TGCGCCAGCATTTGGACCCGGGGGGCTAGCGGGAGTTTGTGGGCCGGGGAGCTGTTTTTT
TRBJ2-7 | TRBV13 | few | - | CASSPSRQAREQYF | TGTGCCAGCAGCCCTAGCCGACAGGCGCGGGAGCAGTACTTC
TRBJ2-1 | TRBV7-8 | - | TRBD2 | CASSLNKREGLFF | TGTGCCAGCAGCTTGAACAAGCGGGAGGGCCTCTTCTTC
TRBJ2-1 | TRBV6-2/TRBV6-3 | - | TRBD1 | CASSYWVTGNYNEQFF | TGTGCCAGCAGTTACTGGGTGACAGGGAACTACAATGAGCAGTTCTTC
TRBJ2-7 | TRBV10-3 | - | TRBD1 | CAFSGGTSYEQYF | TGTGCCTTTTCAGGGGGTACCTCCTACGAGCAGTACTTC
TRBJ2-2 | TRBV6-5 | - | TRBD2 | CASKMTSGDTGELFF | TGTGCCAGCAAGATGACTAGCGGAGACACCGGGGAGCTGTTTTTT
TRBJ1-2 | TRBV7-9 | - | TRBD1 | CASSLGGTGLTTGGYTF | TGTGCCAGCAGCTTAGGCGGGACAGGGTTAACCACGGGAGGCTACACCTTC
TRBJ1-1 | TRBV7-9 | - | - | CASSLVSGNTEAFF | TGTGCCAGCAGCTTAGTTTCAGGGAACACTGAAGCTTTCTTT
TRBJ1-1 | TRBV14 | - | - | CASSHRTGNTEAFF | TGTGCCAGCAGCCACCGAACCGGGAACACTGAAGCTTTCTTT
TRBJ2-5 | TRBV14 | - | TRBD2 | CASSQSGSFETQYF | TGTGCCAGCAGCCAGAGCGGGAGCTTCGAGACCCAGTACTTC
TRBJ2-2 | TRBV18 | - | - | CASSPDLARGELFF | TGTGCCAGCTCACCAGACCTAGCTCGCGGGGAGCTGTTTTTT
TRBJ2-7 | TRBV7-8 | few | - | CASSPVVSASYEQYF | TGTGCCAGCAGCCCGGTAGTGAGTGCATCCTACGAGCAGTACTTC
TRBJ1-1 | TRBV5-1 | - | - | CASSFNHGGGTEAFF | TGCGCCAGCAGCTTTAATCATGGCGGGGGCACTGAAGCTTTCTTT
TRBJ2-5 | TRBV2 | - | TRBD2 | CASSGAGVRETQYF | TGTGCCAGCAGTGGAGCGGGAGTGCGAGAGACCCAGTACTTC
TRBJ2-1 | TRBV5-1 | once | TRBD1 | CASSFDGDRGLSEQFF | TGCGCCAGCAGCTTTGACGGGGACAGGGGGCTCAGTGAGCAGTTCTTC
TRBJ2-1 | TRBV10-1 | once | TRBD2 | CASSPQTSGRGEQFF | TGCGCCAGCAGTCCCCAGACTAGCGGGAGGGGTGAGCAGTTCTTC
TRBJ2-7 | TRBV5-4 | once | TRBD1 | CASSTDRASYEQYF | TGTGCCAGCAGCACGGACAGGGCTTCCTACGAGCAGTACTTC
TRBJ2-1 | TRBV28 | - | TRBD2 | CASSGTGTKGPFF | TGTGCCAGCAGTGGGACCGGGACTAAGGGACCGTTCTTC
TRBJ1-2 | TRBV5-6 | - | TRBD1 | CASSLGQLHYGYTF | TGTGCCAGCAGCCTGGGACAGCTGCACTATGGCTACACCTTC
TRBJ2-7 | TRBV5-4 | - | - | CASSLARGGEQYF | TGTGCCAGCAGCTTGGCCAGGGGCGGCGAGCAGTACTTC
TRBJ2-6 | TRBV7-3 | - | - | CASSPTGVSGANVLTF | TGTGCCAGCAGCCCTACGGGGGTCTCTGGGGCCAACGTCCTGACTTTC
TRBJ1-5 | TRBV6-5 | once | TRBD1 | CASSSLGQRNNQPQHF | TGTGCCAGCAGTTCCTTGGGACAGCGTAACAATCAGCCCCAGCATTTT
TRBJ2-7 | TRBV6-5 | - | TRBD1 | CASSYRDRTYEQYF | TGTGCCAGCAGTTACCGGGACAGGACCTACGAGCAGTACTTC
TRBJ2-5 | TRBV3-1/TRBV3-2 | - | TRBD2 | CASSQDAGAGGPRETQYF | TGTGCCAGCAGCCAAGATGCAGGTGCGGGAGGCCCGAGGGAGACCCAGTACTTC
TRBJ2-7 | TRBV28 | - | - | CASSLRGYEQYF | TGTGCCAGCAGTTTAAGGGGTTACGAGCAGTACTTC
TRBJ2-5 | TRBV7-8 | - | TRBD1 | CASSSHTGGRETQYF | TGTGCCAGCAGCTCACATACAGGGGGCCGGGAGACCCAGTACTTC
TRBJ1-2 | TRBV27 | - | - | CASSPLNNANYGYTF | TGTGCCAGCAGCCCCCTAAATAACGCAAACTATGGCTACACCTTC
TRBJ2-1 | TRBV6-5 | - | - | CASRGSGSRNVEQFF | TGTGCCAGCAGGGGGAGTGGTAGCAGAAACGTAGAGCAGTTCTTC
TRBJ2-1 | TRBV5-1 | - | TRBD2 | CASTWTSGYNEQFF | TGCGCCAGCACCTGGACTAGCGGTTACAATGAGCAGTTCTTC
TRBJ1-6 | TRBV19 | few | TRBD1 | CASSTYRGNSPLHF | TGTGCCAGTAGTACTTACAGGGGAAATTCACCCCTCCACTTT
TRBJ2-3 | TRBV2 | - | TRBD1 | CATLNRGISTDTQYF | TGTGCCACCCTCAACAGGGGAATTAGCACAGATACGCAGTATTTT
TRBJ2-7 | TRBV7-9 | - | - | CASSLRGISYEQYF | TGTGCCAGCAGCTTACGGGGTATCTCCTACGAGCAGTACTTC
TRBJ2-4 | TRBV19 | - | - | CASSVTKGDIQYF | TGTGCCAGTAGTGTGACAAAGGGGGACATTCAGTACTTC
TRBJ1-3 | TRBV7-6 | - | - | CASSLGSGGSGNTIYF | TGTGCCAGCAGCTTAGGCAGCGGGGGCTCTGGAAACACCATATATTTT
TRBJ1-2 | TRBV5-1 | - | - | CASSSTGNYGYTF | TGCGCCAGCAGCTCTACAGGGAACTATGGCTACACCTTC
TRBJ2-1 | TRBV11-3 | - | TRBD2 | CASSLSSGRAYNEQFF | TGTGCCAGCAGCTTGTCGAGCGGGAGGGCCTACAATGAGCAGTTCTTC
TRBJ2-5 | TRBV7-9 | - | TRBD2 | CASRREGLVLETQYF | TGTGCCAGTCGGAGGGAGGGCCTGGTTTTAGAGACCCAGTACTTC
TRBJ1-2 | TRBV14 | - | TRBD1 | CASSQDWGTGSSYTF | TGTGCCAGCAGCCAAGATTGGGGGACAGGTTCATCCTACACCTTC
TRBJ2-7 | TRBV10-2 | - | - | CASSELSEAYEQYF | TGCGCCAGCAGTGAGCTTAGCGAGGCCTACGAGCAGTACTTC
TRBJ2-2 | TRBV19 | - | TRBD1 | CASRTGTGTGELFF | TGTGCCAGTAGGACCGGGACAGGCACCGGGGAGCTGTTTTTT
TRBJ2-1 | TRBV19 | - | TRBD2 | CASSIKTSSEQFF | TGTGCCAGTAGTATAAAGACTAGCAGTGAGCAGTTCTTC
TRBJ2-7 | TRBV6-6 | - | - | CASRMDSGLLYEQYF | TGTGCCAGCAGGATGGATTCGGGACTCCTATACGAGCAGTACTTC